This TCR beta chain was sequenced during a study of T cell responses to AZD1222 COVID-19 vaccine. This table comes from immunoSEQ multiplex PCR, and its TCRdb copy is limited to in-frame clones, with some not included. The sample holds tens of thousands of clones; roughly 90% are singletons and the top ten take 6.9%. Study-level results: Seropositive AZD1222 recipients at baseline numbered only five or six. Vaccine-associated CD4 TCRs spanned spike, dominant at 160-218 and 743-854.

The germline V gene has CDR1 SEHNR and CDR2 FQNEAQ (reference sequence). The V and J ends lost 3 bases and 0 bases, in that order; junction bases with no gene match: 6. CDR3 size: 17 residues. In regard to this clone: The antigen is undetermined.

Sequencing was performed on peripheral blood, taken 28 days after the second AZD1222 dose. This receptor was identified in an adult who received the AZD1222 COVID-19 vaccine. The chain recombines TRBV7-9 with TRBJ2-3, with 10 positions matching TRBD2. CDR3 protein: CASSFLTSGPSTDTQYF. In DNA form, the CDR3 reads TGTGCCAGCAGCTTCTTGACTAGCGGGCCAAGCACAGATACGCAGTATTTT.